This T cell receptor (beta chain) appears in the sequencing data of a study of chemoradiotherapy in HPV16-positive cancers. Trimming took off 0 bases at V and 8 bases at J, with 12 bases between the two ends. Germline CDR1 SGHKS, CDR2 YYEKEE (reference sequence). The CDR3 has 15 residues. Generated by immunoSEQ multiplex PCR, the TCRdb table keeps only in-frame clones and is missing some. Of approximately 900 clones listed, 86% were seen once; the top ten hold over 4%. The genes are TRBV5-5 and TRBJ1-6, with D possibly TRBD1 on 5 matching bases. The TCR sequence derives from a human donor with HPV-associated anogenital cancer. Specimen: tumor tissue, collected from a patient who underwent chemoradiotherapy. The CDR3 DNA reads TGTGCCAGCAGCTTGGAGGCAGGGCAGGATTCACCCCTCCACTTT. Translated, it gives CASSLEAGQDSPLHF.